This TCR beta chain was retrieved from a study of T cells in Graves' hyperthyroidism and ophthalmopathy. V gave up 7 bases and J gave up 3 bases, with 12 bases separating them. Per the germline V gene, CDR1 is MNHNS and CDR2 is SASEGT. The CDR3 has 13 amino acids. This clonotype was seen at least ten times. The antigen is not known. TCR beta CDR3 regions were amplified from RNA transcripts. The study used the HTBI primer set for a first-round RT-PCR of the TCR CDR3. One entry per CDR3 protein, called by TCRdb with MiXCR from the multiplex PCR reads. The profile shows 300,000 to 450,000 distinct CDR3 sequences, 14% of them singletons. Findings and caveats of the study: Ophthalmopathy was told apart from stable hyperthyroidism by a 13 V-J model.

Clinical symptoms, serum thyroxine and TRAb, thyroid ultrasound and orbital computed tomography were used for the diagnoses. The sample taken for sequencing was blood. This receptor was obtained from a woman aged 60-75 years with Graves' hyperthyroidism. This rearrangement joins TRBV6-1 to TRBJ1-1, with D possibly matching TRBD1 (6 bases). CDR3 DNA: TGTGCCAGCACCTGGACAGTGTACACTGAAGCTTTCTTT. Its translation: CASTWTVYTEAFF.